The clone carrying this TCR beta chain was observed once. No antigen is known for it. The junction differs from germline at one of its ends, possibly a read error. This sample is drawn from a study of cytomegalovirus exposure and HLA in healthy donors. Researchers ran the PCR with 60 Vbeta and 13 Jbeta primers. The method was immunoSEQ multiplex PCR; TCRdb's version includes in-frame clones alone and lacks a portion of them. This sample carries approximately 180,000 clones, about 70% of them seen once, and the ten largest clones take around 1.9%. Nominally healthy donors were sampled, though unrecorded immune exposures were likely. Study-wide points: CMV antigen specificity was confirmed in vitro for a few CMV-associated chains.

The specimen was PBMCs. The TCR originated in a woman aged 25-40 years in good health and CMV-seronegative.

CDR3 protein: CASSGKSPPYSEQFF. The CDR3, as DNA: TGTGCCAGCAGCGGAAAATCGCCTCCGTACAGTGAGCAGTTCTTC. This rearrangement joins TRBV9 to TRBJ2-1; unclear D gene. CDR3 length equals 15 residues. Germline V gene sequence: CDR1 SGDLS, CDR2 YYNGEE.